A selection of T cell receptor beta chains follows, all from one sample in a study of blood T cell repertoires in COVID-19. TCRdb's table, derived via immunoSEQ multiplex PCR, lists solely in-frame clones and lacks some. The data contain 250,000 or so clones, around 85% of them singletons. The sequencing sample was made of PBMCs or T cells enriched from blood (not recorded which). These receptors all stem from a woman between 50 and 59 years old who had recovered from COVID-19. The conserved cysteine and the conserved F or W are not part of the CDR3 here. The D gene is left open where the match is weak.

TRBD2,TRBV29-1,SVEDSIWTSGRQY
TRBD2,TRBV28,ASTQGLAGTGELF
-,TRBV9,ASSVEYSGANVLT
-,TRBV9,ASSPRSREGGQDED
-,TRBV14,ASSLAGRDYAGNTIY
TRBD2,TRBV9,ASSGGLAGVETQY
-,TRBV28,ASRREGATHQPQH
-,TRBV6-4,ASSDSYSSTDTQY
TRBD2,TRBV18,ASSPVVNLRTSGETDTQY
TRBD1,TRBV3-1/TRBV3-2,ASSHRDRGEKLF
-,TRBV9,ASSVASGTDTQY
TRBD1,TRBV5-8,ASHQGDRVSTGELF
TRBD1,TRBV5-1,ASSPTGNLYEQY
-,TRBV25-1,ASSESGSMNTEAF
TRBD1,TRBV5-1,ASSLADRGPSF
-,TRBV3-1/TRBV3-2,ASSQVTRESGANVLT
TRBD1,TRBV4-2,ASSQDRGSTEAF
-,TRBV20-1,SASTGANEKLF
TRBD1,TRBV2,ASMRGPIGKAF
TRBD2,TRBV28,ATTLAGEYEQY
-,TRBV6-5,ASTTGYPQPQH
-,TRBV28,ASSLGGAEQETQY
-,TRBV19,ASTPATAGNTIY
-,TRBV7-8,ASSLVSGGWWPQH
TRBD2,TRBV7-9,ASSPSPGLAGRGIQY
TRBD1,TRBV5-1,ASSLRPTGLDTEAF
-,TRBV7-8,ASSLESGVGVYGYT
TRBD2,TRBV2,ASSIAGSTYEQY
TRBD2,TRBV19,ASRARRGLADFAFF
TRBD1,TRBV30,AWGDRDEKLF
-,TRBV28,ASRIIITDLNTEAF
-,TRBV5-8,ASSWAQGYSNQPQH
TRBD1,TRBV5-4,ASRDRGLDTEAF
TRBD1,TRBV29-1,SAHRGYRLSGETQY
TRBD1,TRBV4-1,ASSQRTGPAYEQY
-,TRBV6-5,ASSNIRGGYT
TRBD1,TRBV27,ASSLRDRENEQF
-,TRBV2,ATRLDSTYEQY
-,TRBV9,ASSTQRGSEAF
-,TRBV7-2,ASSLGTSLSTEAF
TRBD2,TRBV29-1,SVGLAGGSTDTQY
TRBD1,TRBV6-5,ASKGTAFNQPQH
TRBD2,TRBV7-9,ASSLVGLAGGETQY
TRBD1,TRBV4-2,ASSHTPIGQGSPGGTEAF
TRBD1,TRBV7-7,ASSSTGVSAYEQY
-,TRBV29-1,SVEEGQINYGYT
-,TRBV19,ASSIGGYNEQF
-,TRBV25-1,ASSYTGGYNEQF
-,TRBV4-2,ASSRISGNTGELF
-,TRBV28,ASSLGRNGPMTGANVLT
-,TRBV11-2,ASTLRQGPQETQY
-,TRBV9,ASSAADGGPETQY
-,TRBV5-1,ASSLGAGSLGEQF